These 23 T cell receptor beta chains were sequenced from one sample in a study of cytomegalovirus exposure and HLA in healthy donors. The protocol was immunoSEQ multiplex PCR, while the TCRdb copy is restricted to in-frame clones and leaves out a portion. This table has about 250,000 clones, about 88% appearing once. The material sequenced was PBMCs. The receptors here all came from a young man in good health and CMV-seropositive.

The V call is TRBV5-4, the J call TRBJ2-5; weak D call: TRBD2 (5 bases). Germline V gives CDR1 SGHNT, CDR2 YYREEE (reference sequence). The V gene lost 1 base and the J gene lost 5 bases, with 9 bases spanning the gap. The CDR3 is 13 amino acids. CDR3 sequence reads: CASSLRRGETQYF. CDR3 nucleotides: TGTGCCAGCAGCTTGAGGAGAGGGGAGACCCAGTACTTC.

The CDR3 here is CASSSIAGGPYEQFF. DNA for the CDR3: TGTGCCAGCAGTTCTATAGCGGGAGGGCCCTATGAGCAGTTCTTC. The genes are TRBV6-5 and TRBJ2-1; 11 nucleotides match TRBD2. The CDR3 has 15 residues. V trimming: 4 bases; J trimming: 8 bases; junction bases outside the gene matches: 7. The germline V gene encodes CDR1 MNHEY and CDR2 SVGAGI.

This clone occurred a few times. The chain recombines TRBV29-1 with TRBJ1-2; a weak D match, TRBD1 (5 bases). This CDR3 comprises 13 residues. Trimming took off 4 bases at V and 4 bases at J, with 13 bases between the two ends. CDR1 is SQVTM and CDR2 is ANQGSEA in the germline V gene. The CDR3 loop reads CSVGEDNAYGYTF. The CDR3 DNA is TGCAGCGTTGGAGAGGACAATGCCTATGGCTACACCTTC.

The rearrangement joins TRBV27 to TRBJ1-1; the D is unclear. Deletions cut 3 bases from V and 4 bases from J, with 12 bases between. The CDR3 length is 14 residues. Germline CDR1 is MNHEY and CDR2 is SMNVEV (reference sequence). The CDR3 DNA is TGTGCCAGCAGTTTCGGGCAGGCGGCCACTGAAGCTTTCTTT. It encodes CASSFGQAATEAFF.

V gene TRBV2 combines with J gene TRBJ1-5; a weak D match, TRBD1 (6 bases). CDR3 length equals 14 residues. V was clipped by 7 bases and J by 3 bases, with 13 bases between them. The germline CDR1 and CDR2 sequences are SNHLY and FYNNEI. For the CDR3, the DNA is TGTGCCAGCAAAGCTCGACAGGACAATCAGCCCCAGCATTTT. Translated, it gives CASKARQDNQPQHF.

The DNA of the CDR3 is TGTGCCAGCAGCTTAGCGCAACACACGCGGGGCTACACCTTC. This encodes CASSLAQHTRGYTF. The rearrangement joins TRBV7-9 to TRBJ1-2; D is unresolved. Per germline, CDR1 SEHNR and CDR2 FQNEAQ (reference sequence). The CDR3 is 14 amino acids. The V gene lost 0 bases and the J gene lost 8 bases, with 13 bases spanning the gap.

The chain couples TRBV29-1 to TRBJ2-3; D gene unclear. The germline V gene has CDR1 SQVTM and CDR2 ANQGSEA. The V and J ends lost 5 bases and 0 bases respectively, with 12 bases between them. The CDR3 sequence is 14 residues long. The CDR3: CSVLDGHSTDTQYF. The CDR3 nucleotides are TGCAGCGTTCTGGATGGTCATAGCACAGATACGCAGTATTTT.

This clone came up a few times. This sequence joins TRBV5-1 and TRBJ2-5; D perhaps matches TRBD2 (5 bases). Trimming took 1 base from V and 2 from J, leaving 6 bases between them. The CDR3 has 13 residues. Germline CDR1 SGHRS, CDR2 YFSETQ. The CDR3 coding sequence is TGCGCCAGCAGCTTGTCGGGGCAAGAGACCCAGTACTTC. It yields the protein CASSLSGQETQYF.

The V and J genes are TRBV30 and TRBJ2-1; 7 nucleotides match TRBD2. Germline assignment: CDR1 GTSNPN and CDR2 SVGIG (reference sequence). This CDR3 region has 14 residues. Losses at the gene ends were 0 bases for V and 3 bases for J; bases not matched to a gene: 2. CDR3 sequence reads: CAWSVGTNYNEQFF. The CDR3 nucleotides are TGTGCCTGGAGTGTAGGGACTAACTACAATGAGCAGTTCTTC.

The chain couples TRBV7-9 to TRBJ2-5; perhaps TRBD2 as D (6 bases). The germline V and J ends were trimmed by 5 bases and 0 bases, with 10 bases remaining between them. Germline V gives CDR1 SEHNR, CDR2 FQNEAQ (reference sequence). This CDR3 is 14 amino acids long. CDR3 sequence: CASSRGGDQETQYF. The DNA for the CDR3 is TGTGCCAGCAGCCGGGGAGGTGACCAAGAGACCCAGTACTTC.

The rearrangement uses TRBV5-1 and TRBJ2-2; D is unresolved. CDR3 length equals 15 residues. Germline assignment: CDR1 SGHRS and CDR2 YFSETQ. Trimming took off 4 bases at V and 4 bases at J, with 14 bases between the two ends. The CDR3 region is CASSASSTFTGELFF. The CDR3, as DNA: TGCGCCAGCAGCGCGTCCTCCACATTCACCGGGGAGCTGTTTTTT.

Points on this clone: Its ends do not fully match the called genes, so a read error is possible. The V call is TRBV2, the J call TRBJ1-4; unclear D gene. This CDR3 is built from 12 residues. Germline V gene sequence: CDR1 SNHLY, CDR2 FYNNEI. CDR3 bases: TGTGCCAGCAGACAGACTACTGAAAAACTGTTTTTT. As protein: CASRQTTEKLFF. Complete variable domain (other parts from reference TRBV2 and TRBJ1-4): EPEVTQTPSHQVTQMGQEVILRCVPISNHLYFYWYRQILGQKVEFLVSFYNNEISEKSEIFDDQFSVERPDGSNFTLKIRSTKLEDSAMYFCASRQTTEKLFFGSGTQLSVL.

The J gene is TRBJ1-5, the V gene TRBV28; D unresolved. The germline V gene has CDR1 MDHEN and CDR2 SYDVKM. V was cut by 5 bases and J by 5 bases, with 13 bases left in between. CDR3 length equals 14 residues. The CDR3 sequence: CASSNPMADQPQHF. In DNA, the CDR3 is TGTGCCAGCAGTAACCCGATGGCAGATCAGCCCCAGCATTTT.

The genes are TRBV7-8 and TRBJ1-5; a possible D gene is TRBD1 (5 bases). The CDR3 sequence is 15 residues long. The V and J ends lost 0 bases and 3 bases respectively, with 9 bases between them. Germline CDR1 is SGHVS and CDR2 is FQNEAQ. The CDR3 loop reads CASSLARTLNQPQHF. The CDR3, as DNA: TGTGCCAGCAGCTTAGCTCGGACACTCAATCAGCCCCAGCATTTT.

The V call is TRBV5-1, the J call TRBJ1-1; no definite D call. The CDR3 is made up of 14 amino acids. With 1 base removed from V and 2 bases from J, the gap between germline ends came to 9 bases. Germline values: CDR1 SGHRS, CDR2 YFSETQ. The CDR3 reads CASSLWRVNTEAFF. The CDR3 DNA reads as TGCGCCAGCAGCTTGTGGCGGGTCAACACTGAAGCTTTCTTT. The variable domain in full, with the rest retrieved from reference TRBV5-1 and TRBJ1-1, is KAGVTQTPRYLIKTRGQQVTLSCSPISGHRSVSWYQQTPGQGLQFLFEYFSETQRNKGNFPGRFSGRQFSNSRSEMNVSTLELGDSALYLCASSLWRVNTEAFFGQGTRLTVV.

CDR3 nucleotide sequence: TGTGCCAGCAGCTTACCCCAATTGGCGGCTTCCTACGAGCAGTACTTC. As protein: CASSLPQLAASYEQYF. The rearrangement joins TRBV11-2 to TRBJ2-7; D is unclear. Germline CDR1 reads SGHAT; CDR2 reads FQNNGV. The CDR3 consists of 16 residues. Deletions cut 2 bases from V and 1 base from J, with 15 bases between.

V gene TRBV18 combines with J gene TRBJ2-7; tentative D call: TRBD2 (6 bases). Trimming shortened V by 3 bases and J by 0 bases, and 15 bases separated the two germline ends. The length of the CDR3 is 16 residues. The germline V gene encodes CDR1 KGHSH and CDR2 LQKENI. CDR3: CASSPQSGLSSYEQYF. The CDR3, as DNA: TGTGCCAGCTCACCCCAAAGCGGGCTGAGCTCCTACGAGCAGTACTTC. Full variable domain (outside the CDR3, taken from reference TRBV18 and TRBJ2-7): NAGVMQNPRHLVRRRGQEARLRCSPMKGHSHVYWYRQLPEEGLKFMVYLQKENIIDESGMPKERFSAEFPKEGPSILRIQQVVRGDSAAYFCASSPQSGLSSYEQYFGPGTRLTVT.

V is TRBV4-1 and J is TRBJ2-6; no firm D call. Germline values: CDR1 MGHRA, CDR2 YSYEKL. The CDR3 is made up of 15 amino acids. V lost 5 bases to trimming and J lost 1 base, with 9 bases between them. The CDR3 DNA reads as TGCGCCAGCAGCGCAGATCGATCTGGGGCCAACGTCCTGACTTTC. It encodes CASSADRSGANVLTF.

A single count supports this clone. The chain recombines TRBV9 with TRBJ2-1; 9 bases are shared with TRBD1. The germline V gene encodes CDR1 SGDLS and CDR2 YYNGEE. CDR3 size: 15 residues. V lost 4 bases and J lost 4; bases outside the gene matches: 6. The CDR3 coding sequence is TGTGCCAGCAGCAGGGGACAGGGAATTTACAATGAGCAGTTCTTC. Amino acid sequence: CASSRGQGIYNEQFF.

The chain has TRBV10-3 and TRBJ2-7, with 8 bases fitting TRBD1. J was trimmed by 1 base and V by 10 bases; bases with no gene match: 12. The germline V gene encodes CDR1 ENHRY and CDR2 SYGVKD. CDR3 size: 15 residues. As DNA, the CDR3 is TGTGCCACCGAACGGGACAGGCCGAATTCCTACGAGCAGTACTTC. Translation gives CATERDRPNSYEQYF.

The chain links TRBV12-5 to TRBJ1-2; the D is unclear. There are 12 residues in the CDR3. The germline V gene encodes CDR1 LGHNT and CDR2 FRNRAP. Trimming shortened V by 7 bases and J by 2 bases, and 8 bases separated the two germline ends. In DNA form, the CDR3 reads TGTGCTAGTGCCCTGACGAACTATGGCTACACCTTC. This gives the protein CASALTNYGYTF.

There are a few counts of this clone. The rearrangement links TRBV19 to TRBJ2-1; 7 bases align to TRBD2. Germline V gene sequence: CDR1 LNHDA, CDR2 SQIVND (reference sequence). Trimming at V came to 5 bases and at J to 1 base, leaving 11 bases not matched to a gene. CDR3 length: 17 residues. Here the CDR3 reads CASSSSGFKGSYNEQFF. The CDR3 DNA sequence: TGTGCCAGTAGTTCTAGCGGATTCAAGGGTTCCTACAATGAGCAGTTCTTC.

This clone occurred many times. In nucleotides, the CDR3 is TGTGCCACCAGCAGGGGCGAGGTCAACGAGCAGTACTTC. This translates into CATSRGEVNEQYF. The chain recombines TRBV15 with TRBJ2-7, with unresolved D. V shed 3 bases and J shed 5 bases, with 11 bases lying between them. CDR3 length: 13 residues. Looked up from germline, CDR1 is LNHNV and CDR2 is YYDKDF (reference sequence).